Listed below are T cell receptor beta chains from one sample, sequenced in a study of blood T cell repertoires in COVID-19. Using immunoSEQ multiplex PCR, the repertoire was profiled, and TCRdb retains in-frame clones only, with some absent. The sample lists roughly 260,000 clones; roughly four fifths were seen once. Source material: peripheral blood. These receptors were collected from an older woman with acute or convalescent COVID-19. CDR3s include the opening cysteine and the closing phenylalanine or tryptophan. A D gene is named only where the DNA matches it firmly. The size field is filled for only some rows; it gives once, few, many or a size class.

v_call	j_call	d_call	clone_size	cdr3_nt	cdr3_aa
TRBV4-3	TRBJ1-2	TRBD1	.	TGCGCCAGCAGCCAAGACAGGGGGGCTGGCTACACCTTC	CASSQDRGAGYTF
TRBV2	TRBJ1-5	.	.	TGTGCCAGCAGTCGTGACAGAAACAATCAGCCCCAGCATTTT	CASSRDRNNQPQHF
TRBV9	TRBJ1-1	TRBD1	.	TGTGCCAGCAGCCCCCAGGGGGGCACTGAAGCTTTCTTT	CASSPQGGTEAFF
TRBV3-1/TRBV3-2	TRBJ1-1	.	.	TGTGCCAGCAGCCAGTTAAGGGGCACTGAAGCTTTCTTT	CASSQLRGTEAFF
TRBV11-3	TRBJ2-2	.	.	TGTGCCAGCAGCCCGGGACAGAACACCGGGGAGCTGTTTTTT	CASSPGQNTGELFF
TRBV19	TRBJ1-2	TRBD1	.	TGTGCCAGTAGTATGGGGACAGGGAGGTATGGCTACACCTTC	CASSMGTGRYGYTF
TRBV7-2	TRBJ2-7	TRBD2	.	TGTGCCAGCAGCCAAGGACTAGCGGGCTACGAGCAGTACTTC	CASSQGLAGYEQYF
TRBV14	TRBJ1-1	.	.	TGTGCCAGCAGCCAATTCCATTTATCTCAGGGCGGTGAAGCTTTCTTT	CASSQFHLSQGGEAFF
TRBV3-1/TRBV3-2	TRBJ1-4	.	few	TGTGCCAGCAGAGACTACCTTAGGCCCCAAGAAAAACTGTTTTTT	CASRDYLRPQEKLFF
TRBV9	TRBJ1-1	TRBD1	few	TGTGCCAGCAGCGTGGGACAGTCGAGGCACACTGAAGCTTTCTTT	CASSVGQSRHTEAFF
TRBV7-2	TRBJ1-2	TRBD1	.	TGTGCCAGCAGCTTCGGGACAGGGGGTTATGGCTACACCTTC	CASSFGTGGYGYTF
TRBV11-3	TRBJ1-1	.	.	TGTGCCAGCAGTCGAGGGCGGAACACTGAAGCTTTCTTT	CASSRGRNTEAFF
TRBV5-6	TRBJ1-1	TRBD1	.	TGTGCCAGCGAAGACAGGGGGCGTCGGATGAACACTGAAGCTTTCTTT	CASEDRGRRMNTEAFF
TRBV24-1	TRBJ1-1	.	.	TGTGCCACCAGTGATAGCAGCGCCGTCAACCCTGAAGCTTTCTTT	CATSDSSAVNPEAFF
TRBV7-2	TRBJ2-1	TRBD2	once	TGTGCCAGCAGCTTGTGGACTAGCGGGGGAAGCAATGAGCAGTTCTTC	CASSLWTSGGSNEQFF
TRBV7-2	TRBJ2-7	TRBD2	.	TGTGCCAGCAGCCGGGGTAGCGGGGGGTACGAGCAGTACTTC	CASSRGSGGYEQYF
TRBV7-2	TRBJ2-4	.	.	TGTGCCAGCAGCTTAGCGGGCCCCAACATTCAGTACTTC	CASSLAGPNIQYF
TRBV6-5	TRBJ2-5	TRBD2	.	TGTGCCAGCAGTTACTTGCCTAGCGGAGACCAAGAGACCCAGTACTTC	CASSYLPSGDQETQYF
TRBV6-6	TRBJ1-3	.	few	TGTGCCAGCAGCCACCAAAGAAGAGAGGACACCATATATTTT	CASSHQRREDTIYF
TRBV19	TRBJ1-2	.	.	TGTGCCAGTAGTATGAGAGAACAGCACTATGGCTACACCTTC	CASSMREQHYGYTF
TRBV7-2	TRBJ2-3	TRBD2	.	TGTGCCAGCAGCTTAGCGATCCTAGCGGGGCTAGCAGATACGCAGTATTTT	CASSLAILAGLADTQYF
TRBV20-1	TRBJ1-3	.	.	TGCAGTGCTAGTAGCGTTTTGGGAAACACCATATATTTT	CSASSVLGNTIYF
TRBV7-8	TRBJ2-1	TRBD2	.	TGTGCCAGCAGCTTAGGTTTTAGCGGGGGGCTTAAACAGAGTGAGCAGTTCTTC	CASSLGFSGGLKQSEQFF
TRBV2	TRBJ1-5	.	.	TGTGCCAGCAGTGACTGGGGGGGTGGTCAGCCCCAGCATTTT	CASSDWGGGQPQHF
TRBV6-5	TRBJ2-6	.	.	TGTGCCCACGGGAGTGGGACTGGGGCCAACGTCCTGACTTTC	CAHGSGTGANVLTF
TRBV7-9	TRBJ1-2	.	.	TGTGCCAGCAGCCAATCTACTAACTATGGCTACACCTTC	CASSQSTNYGYTF
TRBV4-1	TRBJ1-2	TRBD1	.	TGCGCCAGCAGCCGCGCCACAGGGGCTAGGGGCTACACCTTC	CASSRATGARGYTF
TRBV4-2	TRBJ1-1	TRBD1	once	TGTGCCAGCAGCAAAGCGGAAGCCGGGACAGGGGTGGGAGCTTTCTTT	CASSKAEAGTGVGAFF